A single TCR beta chain is shown here with its context. Its cognate antigen has yet to be identified. Base qualities are not provided; no much larger clone lies one nucleotide away. The data belong to a study of shared clonotypes between healthy human individuals (dated by TCRdb to between 2020 and 2021). With respect to the entire study: The cohort comprised a couple of women and a few men aged 18 to 49 years. Between about 0.85 and 9.5 billion PBMCs per donor were obtained by leukapheresis. Different laboratories and diverse techniques were used to prepare libraries and sequence TCR repertoires, to increase sequencing depth and limit assay-specific biases. To estimate repertoire size and how much clonotype sharing occurs between individuals, the study deeply sequenced the blood TCR repertoires of about five healthy adults.

Findings and caveats that apply to the study as a whole: The small number of donors limited the genetic and exposure-history diversity represented. Pairwise subsampling indicated that sequencing depth was expected to affect the degree of clonotype sharing among donors. Sampling was restricted to blood, and TCR repertoires in tissues likely differ from the TCR repertoires found in blood.

The donors were healthy, HIV-negative adults with no recently reported acute infections or vaccinations. All donors were Caucasian adults living in Nashville, Tennessee, USA. In the unsorted samples, 90 million to 100 million PBMCs were counted, and genomic DNA was extracted using the QIAamp DNA Blood Mini kit. After blood collection by leukapheresis, PBMCs were isolated using Ficoll-Histopaque density gradient centrifugation and then cryopreserved in the vapor phase of liquid nitrogen. TCR CDR3 regions were amplified from genomic DNA by multiplex PCR using the deep immunoSEQ assay. For each cell subset, the extracted genomic DNA was distributed evenly across all wells of several immunoSEQ 96-well plates, and each plate served as one replicate. For unsorted PBMC, roughly 270 ng genomic DNA, equal to roughly 33,000 T cell genomes, was loaded into each replicate PCR. Unsorted PBMC genomic DNA was sequenced across ten immunoSEQ deep assay plates. Purified libraries were measured with a Qubit 3.0 fluorometer, size-checked on a Bioanalyzer 2100, and measured again with the KAPA Library Quantification kit. Every immunoSEQ 96-well plate was sequenced on a separate single-read 150-cycle Illumina NextSeq 550 flow cell. The published analysis was carried out like this. Because the immunoSEQ output held only junctional sequences and lacked quality scores, the filtering could not match the filtering applied to full-length reads. Sequences were annotated with PyIR, a Python wrapper for IgBLAST v1.9, using IMGT germline references to assign V/J genes and CDR3. Any read was removed if the V/J assignment was weak (E-value above 1e-6), the CDR3 was missing, or the read contained stop codons, out-of-frame junctions, or ambiguous translated residues. V3J clonotypes were defined as sequences sharing the same inferred V gene, J gene, and CDR3 amino acid sequence. Percentage overlap between repertoires was calculated by dividing the number of shared unique clonotypes by the size of the smaller repertoire. Three approaches were used to assess repertoire richness: RTK rarefaction, the Chao1 estimator, and Recon v2.1 estimates of unobserved clonotypes. The immuneACCESS repertoire file appears here via TCRdb, limited to in-frame rearrangements. These files lack a portion of the clones; in checked studies, under half of the deficit traces to unresolved V genes, and the cause of the others is not known. V, J and clone size are those of that table, while D and trimming were read from the DNA. For this sample there are about half a million clones; 81% appear just once. The top ten constitute about 12% of the sample.

The CDR3, cysteine through phenylalanine, is 15 amino acids long. Only CDR3 DNA remains: 45 bases, in frame from the first base. Ends trimmed: V by 5 bases, J by 5 bases; bases unmatched to a gene: 9. The germline V gene provides CDR1 SGHAT and CDR2 FQNNGV. The specimen was PBMCs. The clonotype originates from a woman between 40 and 55 years old in good health. Some clones in this sample may be carry-over from other donors' samples. The chain is encoded by TRBV11-2 joined to TRBJ2-7; 10 of the junction bases match TRBD1. The bases read TGTGCCAGCAGCCCGGGGGGGACAGGGGTCCACGAGCAGTACTTC. It translates as CASSPGGTGVHEQYF.